Below, 13 T cell receptor beta chains from the same sample are listed, as sequenced in a study of blood T cells in healthy people across ages (dated by TCRdb to between 2015 and 2016). Library preparation was by 5' RACE. Data came from an Illumina HiSeq 2500. A second PCR of roughly 7 to 11 cycles was performed with a sample-barcoded 5' primer and a J-beta primer mix. TCRdb reprocessed the public reads (quality trimming at Q25 with fastp, clone calling with MiXCR) and kept in-frame beta chains. For every CDR3 protein sequence, its rows merge into one entry that carries the most common genes and DNA. In this sample the table shows about 800,000 distinct CDR3 sequences, 55% to 70% of which occur a single time. 20% to 25% of the sample is taken by the ten largest. Input material: blood. These receptors came from a man aged 30 to 45 in good health.

This chain uses TRBV7-2 with TRBJ1-3; the D is unclear. Germline V lookup: CDR1 SGHTA, CDR2 FQGNSA. This CDR3 is 14 amino acids long. Between the trimmed V and J ends, which lost 5 bases and 2 bases, there was a span of 10 bases. The CDR3 sequence: CASSMGRAGNTIYF. The CDR3 coding sequence is TGTGCCAGCAGCATGGGGAGGGCTGGAAACACCATATATTTT.

This clonotype was observed a handful of times. The rearrangement uses TRBV6-2 or TRBV6-3 and TRBJ2-5; TRBD2 aligns across 7 bases. V lost 6 bases and J lost 7; bases outside the gene matches: 14. The CDR3 loop spans 15 amino acids. Per the germline V gene, CDR1 is MNHEY and CDR2 is SVGEGT. CDR3 protein: CASSVAGEKTTTQYF. DNA of the CDR3: TGTGCCAGCAGCGTAGCGGGCGAAAAGACCACGACCCAGTACTTC.

The chain joins TRBV20-1 to TRBJ1-2; tentatively, D is TRBD1 (6 bases). V lost 0 bases and J 8 bases, leaving 19 bases between the germline ends. The CDR3 is 15 residues long. Germline CDR1 is DFQATT and CDR2 is SNEGSKA (reference sequence). Here the CDR3 reads CSAREAAGGAKGYTF. In DNA form, the CDR3 reads TGCAGTGCTAGAGAAGCTGCTGGGGGCGCGAAAGGCTACACCTTC.

The chain employs TRBV19 and TRBJ2-1; the match to TRBD2 covers 12 bases. The junction had 5 bases not matched to a gene; V was cut back by 3 bases and J by 8 bases. The germline CDR1 and CDR2 sequences are LNHDA and SQIVND (reference sequence). The CDR3 is 15 amino acids. The CDR3 nucleotides are TGTGCCAGTAGTATCGGACTAGCGGGGCTGGATGAGCAGTTCTTC. Its protein is CASSIGLAGLDEQFF.

The chain couples TRBV10-3 to TRBJ2-1, with 11 bases lining up with TRBD2. CDR1 and CDR2 from the germline V gene are ENHRY and SYGVKD. This CDR3 has 15 amino acids. The trim removed 6 bases at V and 7 bases at J, leaving 8 bases unmatched. In DNA, the CDR3 is TGTGCCATCAGAACTAGCGGGAGAGTACGGAATGAGCAGTTCTTC. It yields the protein CAIRTSGRVRNEQFF.

The chain carries TRBV30 and TRBJ2-3; D is ambiguous. The V gene's germline CDR1 is GTSNPN and CDR2 SVGIG (reference sequence). The V end was cut by 3 bases, the J end by 10 bases, with 14 bases between. The CDR3 loop spans 12 amino acids. CDR3: CAWSADRVSQYF. CDR3 coding DNA: TGTGCCTGGAGCGCCGACCGGGTGTCGCAGTATTTT. Filled out from reference TRBV30 and TRBJ2-3, the complete variable domain reads SQTIHQWPATLVQPVGSPLSLECTVEGTSNPNLYWYRQAAGRGLQLLFYSVGIGQISSEVPQNLSASRPQDRQFILSSKKLLLSDSGFYLCAWSADRVSQYFGPGTRLTVL.

The rearrangement joins TRBV20-1 to TRBJ2-1; 8 bases match TRBD2. Germline values: CDR1 DFQATT, CDR2 SNEGSKA (reference sequence). The CDR3 runs to 15 residues. V dropped 3 bases and J dropped 3; count of bases not matched to a gene: 7. The chain's CDR3 is CSASTGGGVYNEQFF. In nucleotides, the CDR3 is TGCAGTGCTAGCACGGGAGGGGGAGTCTACAATGAGCAGTTCTTC.

This clonotype appeared a single time. The chain joins TRBV2 to TRBJ2-1, with D possibly being TRBD2 (5 bases). The germline V and J ends were trimmed by 4 bases and 5 bases, with 9 bases remaining between them. The length of the CDR3 is 13 residues. Germline V lookup: CDR1 SNHLY, CDR2 FYNNEI. The DNA for the CDR3 is TGTGCCAGCAGTGTTAGAGGGAACAATGAGCAGTTCTTC. Translation gives CASSVRGNNEQFF.

DNA for the CDR3: TGTGCCAGCCAACGGGGGGCCTATGGCTACACCTTC. It translates to CASQRGAYGYTF. The gene calls are TRBV5-6 and TRBJ1-2; a possible D gene is TRBD1 (6 bases). CDR1 and CDR2 from the germline V gene are SGHDT and YYEEEE. Trimming took 7 bases from V and 4 from J, leaving 11 bases between them. This CDR3 has 12 amino acids. The full variable domain, its missing parts supplied by reference TRBV5-6 and TRBJ1-2, is DAGVTQSPTHLIKTRGQQVTLRCSPKSGHDTVSWYQQALGQGPQFIFQYYEEEERQRGNFPDRFSGHQFPNYSSELNVNALLLGDSALYLCASQRGAYGYTFGSGTRLTVV.

This rearrangement joins TRBV5-1 to TRBJ2-7, with D possibly matching TRBD1 (5 bases). Trimming removed 3 bases from V and 0 bases from J, with 10 bases in between. The CDR3 spans 14 residues. The V gene's germline CDR1 is SGHRS and CDR2 YFSETQ. CDR3 sequence reads: CASSWGESSYEQYF. The CDR3 nucleotides are TGCGCCAGCAGCTGGGGCGAGAGCTCCTACGAGCAGTACTTC.

This clonotype was detected ten times or more. The chain has TRBV7-2 and TRBJ2-1; 12 nucleotides line up with TRBD2. The CDR3 length is 20 residues. The J segment lost 1 base and the V segment lost 2 bases, leaving 12 bases of the junction unmatched. Germline V CDR1 and CDR2: SGHTA, FQGNSA. The CDR3 DNA reads TGTGCCAGCAGCTTACTTATCGCTAGCGGGAGGGCCCGTTCCTACAATGAGCAGTTCTTC. It codes for CASSLLIASGRARSYNEQFF. Filled out from reference TRBV7-2 and TRBJ2-1, the complete variable domain reads GAGVSQSPSNKVTEKGKDVELRCDPISGHTALYWYRQSLGQGLEFLIYFQGNSAPDKSGLPSDRFSAERTGGSVSTLTIQRTQQEDSAVYLCASSLLIASGRARSYNEQFFGPGTRLTVL.

The V call is TRBV5-1, the J call TRBJ2-5; the D gene is possibly TRBD2 (6 bases). From germline, CDR1 is SGHRS and CDR2 YFSETQ. The CDR3 totals 12 residues. V was trimmed by 7 bases and J by 4 bases, leaving 11 bases between them. The CDR3 sequence: CASWGELETQYF. DNA for the CDR3: TGCGCCAGCTGGGGGGAACTAGAGACCCAGTACTTC.

This chain joins TRBV28 and TRBJ2-3; 11 bases align to TRBD2. This CDR3 region has 16 residues. Germline loops: CDR1 MDHEN, CDR2 SYDVKM. Trimming cost V 4 bases and J 4 bases; bases outside gene matches: 7. CDR3 loop: CASSYTSGSGADTQYF. As DNA, the CDR3 is TGTGCCAGCAGTTATACTAGCGGGAGCGGAGCAGATACGCAGTATTTT.